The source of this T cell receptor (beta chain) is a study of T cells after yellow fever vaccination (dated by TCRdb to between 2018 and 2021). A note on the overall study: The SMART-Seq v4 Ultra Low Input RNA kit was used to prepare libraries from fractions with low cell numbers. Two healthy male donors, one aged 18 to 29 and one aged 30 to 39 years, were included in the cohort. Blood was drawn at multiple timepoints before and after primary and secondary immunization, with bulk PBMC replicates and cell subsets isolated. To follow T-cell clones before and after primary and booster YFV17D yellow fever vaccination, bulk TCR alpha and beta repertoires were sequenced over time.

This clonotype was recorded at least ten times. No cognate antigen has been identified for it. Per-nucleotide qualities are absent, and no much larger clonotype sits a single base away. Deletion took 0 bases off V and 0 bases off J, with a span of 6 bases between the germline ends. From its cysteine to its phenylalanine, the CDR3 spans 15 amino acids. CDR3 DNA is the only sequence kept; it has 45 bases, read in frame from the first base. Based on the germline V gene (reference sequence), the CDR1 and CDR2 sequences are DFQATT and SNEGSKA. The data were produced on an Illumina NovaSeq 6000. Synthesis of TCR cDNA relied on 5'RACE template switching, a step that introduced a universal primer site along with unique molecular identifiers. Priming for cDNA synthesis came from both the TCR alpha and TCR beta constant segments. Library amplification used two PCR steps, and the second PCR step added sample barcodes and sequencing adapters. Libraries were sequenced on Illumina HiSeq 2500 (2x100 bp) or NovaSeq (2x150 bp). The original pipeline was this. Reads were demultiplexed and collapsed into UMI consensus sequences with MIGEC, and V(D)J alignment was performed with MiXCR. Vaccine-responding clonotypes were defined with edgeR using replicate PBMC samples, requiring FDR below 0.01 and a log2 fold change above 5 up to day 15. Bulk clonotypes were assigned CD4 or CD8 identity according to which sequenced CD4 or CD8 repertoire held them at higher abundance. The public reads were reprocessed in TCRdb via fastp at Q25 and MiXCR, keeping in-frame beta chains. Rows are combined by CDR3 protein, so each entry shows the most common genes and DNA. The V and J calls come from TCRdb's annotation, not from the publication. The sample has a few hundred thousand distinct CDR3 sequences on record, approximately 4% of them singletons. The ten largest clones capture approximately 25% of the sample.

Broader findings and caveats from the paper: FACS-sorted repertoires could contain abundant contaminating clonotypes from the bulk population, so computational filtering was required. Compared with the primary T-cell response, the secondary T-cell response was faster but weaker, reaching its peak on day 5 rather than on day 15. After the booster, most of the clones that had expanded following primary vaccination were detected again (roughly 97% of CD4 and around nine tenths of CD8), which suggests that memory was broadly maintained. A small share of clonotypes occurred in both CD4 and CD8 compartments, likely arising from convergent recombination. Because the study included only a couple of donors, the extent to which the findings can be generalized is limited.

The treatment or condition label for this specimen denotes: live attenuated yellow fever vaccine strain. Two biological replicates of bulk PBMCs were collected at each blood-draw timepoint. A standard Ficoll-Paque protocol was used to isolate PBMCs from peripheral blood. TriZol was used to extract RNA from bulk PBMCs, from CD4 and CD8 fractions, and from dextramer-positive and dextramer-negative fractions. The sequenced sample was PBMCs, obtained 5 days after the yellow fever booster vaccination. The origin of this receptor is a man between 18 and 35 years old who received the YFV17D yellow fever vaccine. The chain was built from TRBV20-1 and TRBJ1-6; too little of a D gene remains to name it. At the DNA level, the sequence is TGCAGTGCTAGAGATATTAGCTCCTATAATTCACCCCTCCACTTT. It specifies CSARDISSYNSPLHF.